This TCR beta chain was retrieved from a study of blood T cell repertoires in COVID-19. Study details: Both acute and convalescent COVID-19 samples were obtained from the United States, Italy and Spain. Nucleic acid was either cDNA or gDNA, and it came from T cells, B-cell-depleted T cells, or PBMCs.

Germline CDR1 is MNHEY and CDR2 is SVGEGT. This CDR3 is built from 15 residues. Losses at the gene ends were 0 bases for V and 5 bases for J; bases not matched to a gene: 2. Original processing methods: Using reference gene primer amplification, nucleated cell counts were estimated. Repertoires were generated with immunoSEQ multiplex PCR, while TCRdb's copy carries only in-frame clones and drops some. The V and J calls and the clone size are those of that table, but D and trimming were determined from the DNA. In the table there are some 120,000 clones, around 82% of which are singletons. In this sample, this clone turned up once.

The sequence was collected from a human donor in a cohort sampled during active COVID-19. The sequenced sample consisted of peripheral blood. The J gene is TRBJ2-7, the V gene TRBV6-2 or TRBV6-3, with TRBD1 matching 12 bases. CDR3 residues: CASSYSGTGGDEQYF. For the CDR3, the DNA is TGTGCCAGCAGTTACTCCGGGACAGGGGGCGACGAGCAGTACTTC.